A selection of T cell receptor beta chains follows, all from one sample in a study of lymphopenia after photon versus proton radiotherapy. The table came from immunoSEQ multiplex PCR; TCRdb's copy has only in-frame clones and leaves some out. The table includes about 68,000 clones, just over 90% detected once. Material: peripheral blood, obtained from a patient treated with photon-based radiotherapy. Receptors were obtained from a woman in her sixties or seventies with pancreatic cancer. CDR3s include the opening cysteine and the closing phenylalanine or tryptophan. A D gene is named only where the DNA matches it firmly. Clone size is shown for a subset of rows, as once, few, many or a class of expanded clone.

cdr3_aa,cdr3_nt,d_call,clone_size,j_call,v_call
CASRWGLAENYEQYF,TGCGCCAGCAGGTGGGGGCTAGCGGAAAATTACGAGCAGTACTTC,.,.,TRBJ2-7,TRBV5-1
CASSSLTGQNTEAFF,TGTGCCAGCAGCAGTCTGACAGGGCAGAACACTGAAGCTTTCTTT,TRBD1,.,TRBJ1-1,TRBV7-9
CASSLIQRGTGDTQYF,TGTGCCAGCAGCTTGATCCAGCGCGGAACCGGAGATACGCAGTATTTT,.,.,TRBJ2-3,TRBV5-4
CASSSLGNRGETQYF,TGTGCCAGCAGCTCCCTTGGAAACCGCGGAGAGACCCAGTACTTC,.,.,TRBJ2-5,TRBV11-2
CASSRRIPF,TGTGCCAGCAGCCGACGGATCCCCTTT,.,.,TRBJ1-1,TRBV5-8
CASSRLAGVGDTQYF,TGTGCCAGCAGTAGGCTAGCGGGAGTCGGAGATACGCAGTATTTT,TRBD2,.,TRBJ2-3,TRBV2
CASSYGAF,TGTGCCAGCAGTTATGGGGCCTTC,.,.,TRBJ1-2,TRBV27
CASSIKDGTGELFF,TGTGCCAGCAGTATAAAGGACGGAACCGGGGAGCTGTTTTTT,.,.,TRBJ2-2,TRBV25-1
CASSLGGPGETQYF,TGTGCCAGCAGCTTAGGGGGACCAGGAGAGACCCAGTACTTC,.,.,TRBJ2-5,TRBV11-1
CASSSPGDYEQYF,TGTGCCAGCAGCTCCCCGGGGGACTACGAGCAGTACTTC,.,.,TRBJ2-7,TRBV7-2
CASSYYQTGAGGYTF,TGTGCCAGCAGTTACTACCAGACAGGGGCGGGAGGCTACACCTTC,TRBD1,.,TRBJ1-2,TRBV6-5
CASSPQGSVDGELFF,TGCGCCAGCAGCCCTCAAGGGTCGGTTGACGGGGAGCTGTTTTTT,.,.,TRBJ2-2,TRBV5-1
CASSTAGGAKNIQYF,TGTGCCAGCAGTACCGCCGGCGGAGCCAAAAACATTCAGTACTTC,.,once,TRBJ2-4,TRBV28
CASSLGWSELNTEAFF,TGTGCCAGCAGCTTGGGTTGGTCAGAGTTGAACACTGAAGCTTTCTTT,.,once,TRBJ1-1,TRBV5-6
CASSSGSWYEQYF,TGTGCCAGCAGTAGCGGGAGTTGGTACGAGCAGTACTTC,TRBD2,.,TRBJ2-7,TRBV7-9
CASSPRTVSITEAFF,TGTGCCAGCAGCCCGCGGACAGTTTCAATCACTGAAGCTTTCTTT,.,.,TRBJ1-1,TRBV11-1
CASSHPRLARVTYEQYF,TGCGCCAGCAGCCACCCCCGCCTAGCGAGAGTAACCTACGAGCAGTACTTC,.,.,TRBJ2-7,TRBV4-3
CASSLGGPRGSTDTQYF,TGTGCCAGCAGCCTCGGGGGGCCAAGGGGTAGCACAGATACGCAGTATTTT,.,once,TRBJ2-3,TRBV7-8
CASSLGAANTEAFF,TGTGCCAGTAGCCTAGGGGCCGCGAACACTGAAGCTTTCTTT,.,.,TRBJ1-1,TRBV19
CAWTKDNEETQYF,TGTGCCTGGACCAAGGACAACGAAGAGACCCAGTACTTC,.,.,TRBJ2-5,TRBV30
CASSPGTAQETQYF,TGTGCCAGCAGTCCCGGGACAGCGCAAGAGACCCAGTACTTC,TRBD1,.,TRBJ2-5,TRBV27
CASSLSGGGGYNEQFF,TGCGCCAGCAGCCTTAGCGGAGGAGGTGGCTACAATGAGCAGTTCTTC,.,once,TRBJ2-1,TRBV10-1
CASSLAGVEQFF,TGTGCCAGCAGCTTAGCGGGAGTAGAGCAGTTCTTC,.,.,TRBJ2-1,TRBV7-9
CASSGLAGNTGELFF,TGTGCCAGTAGCGGACTAGCGGGAAACACCGGGGAGCTGTTTTTT,TRBD2,.,TRBJ2-2,TRBV19
CASSQDRNEKLFF,TGCGCCAGCAGCCAAGACCGGAATGAAAAACTGTTTTTT,.,.,TRBJ1-4,TRBV4-3
CASSERDRGAF,TGTGCCAGCAGTGAGAGGGACAGGGGTGCCTTC,TRBD1,.,TRBJ2-7,TRBV2
CASSTAGVAGYYEQYF,TGTGCCAGCAGTACTGCCGGAGTAGCGGGGTACTACGAGCAGTACTTC,TRBD2,.,TRBJ2-7,TRBV28
CAIKGGGTYNEQFF,TGTGCTATCAAGGGGGGAGGAACCTACAATGAGCAGTTCTTC,.,.,TRBJ2-1,TRBV28
CASSPLPGTSNEQFF,TGCGCCAGCAGCCCCCTGCCCGGGACTTCCAATGAGCAGTTCTTC,.,.,TRBJ2-1,TRBV5-1
CASSYGGGNTIYF,TGCGCCAGCAGTTACGGGGGAGGAAACACCATATATTTT,.,.,TRBJ1-3,TRBV4-1
CASSSPLKGEQYF,TGTGCCAGCAGCTCCCCCTTGAAGGGCGAGCAGTACTTC,.,.,TRBJ2-7,TRBV5-4
CATSVAGGGEQYF,TGTGCCACCAGCGTAGCGGGAGGCGGCGAGCAGTACTTC,TRBD2,.,TRBJ2-7,TRBV15
CASSLALLAGGLRNEQFF,TGCGCCAGCAGCTTGGCCTTACTAGCGGGAGGGCTTCGTAATGAGCAGTTCTTC,TRBD2,.,TRBJ2-1,TRBV5-1
CASGLLGGQFF,TGTGCTAGTGGTTTGTTGGGAGGGCAGTTCTTC,.,.,TRBJ2-1,TRBV12-5
CASRLEVLNTEAFF,TGTGCCAGCAGGTTAGAAGTTTTGAACACTGAAGCTTTCTTT,.,.,TRBJ1-1,TRBV2
CASSVDVTANQPQHF,TGTGCCAGCAGCGTAGACGTGACAGCGAATCAGCCCCAGCATTTT,.,.,TRBJ1-5,TRBV9
CASSQLAGGVAYEQYF,TGCGCCAGCAGCCAATTGGCGGGAGGAGTGGCCTACGAGCAGTACTTC,TRBD2,.,TRBJ2-7,TRBV4-1
CASSQDPQGAYGYTF,TGTGCCAGCAGCCAAGATCCGCAGGGGGCATATGGCTACACCTTC,TRBD1,.,TRBJ1-2,TRBV14
CASSIPSGRAGETQYF,TGTGCCAGTAGTATCCCTAGCGGGAGGGCCGGAGAGACCCAGTACTTC,TRBD2,.,TRBJ2-5,TRBV19
CASSIGPYIEDF,TGTGCCAGTAGTATCGGACCATATATAGAGGATTTT,.,.,TRBJ2-3,TRBV19
CASSIAQGWETQYF,TGTGCCAGTAGTATAGCTCAGGGCTGGGAGACCCAGTACTTC,.,.,TRBJ2-5,TRBV19
CASSYTGTSGGGEQFF,TGTGCCAGCAGTTACACCGGGACTAGCGGGGGGGGTGAGCAGTTCTTC,TRBD2,.,TRBJ2-1,TRBV6-6
CASSLAPNLQGLGNTIYF,TGTGCCAGCAGCTTAGCGCCCAACTTGCAGGGGTTGGGAAACACCATATATTTT,.,.,TRBJ1-3,TRBV7-8
CASSQVSNEQYF,TGTGCCAGCAGCCAAGTAAGCAACGAGCAGTACTTC,.,once,TRBJ2-7,TRBV14
CASSEMGARNTIYF,TGTGCCAGCAGTGAAATGGGGGCCCGAAACACCATATATTTT,.,.,TRBJ1-3,TRBV6-1
CASSVGQEGTEAFF,TGTGCCAGCAGCGTAGGACAGGAGGGCACTGAAGCTTTCTTT,.,.,TRBJ1-1,TRBV9
CASGRLSYEQYF,TGTGCCAGCGGACGGCTGTCGTACGAGCAGTACTTC,.,.,TRBJ2-7,TRBV28
CASSLRTEPIYEQYF,TGTGCCAGCAGCTTGCGGACGGAGCCCATCTACGAGCAGTACTTC,.,.,TRBJ2-7,TRBV5-8
CASSLGADSAYEQYF,TGCGCCAGCAGCTTGGGCGCAGACTCCGCCTACGAGCAGTACTTC,.,.,TRBJ2-7,TRBV5-1
CASSLSGVGTGELFF,TGTGCCAGCAGCTTATCAGGCGTCGGCACCGGGGAGCTGTTTTTT,.,.,TRBJ2-2,TRBV7-3
CASSVSGTGNEKLFF,TGTGCCAGCAGCGTTTCCGGGACAGGGAATGAAAAACTGTTTTTT,TRBD1,.,TRBJ1-4,TRBV9
CSVWRQETQYF,TGCAGCGTGTGGCGGCAAGAGACCCAGTACTTC,.,few,TRBJ2-5,TRBV29-1
CASSGAGTGSDTQYF,TGTGCCAGCTCGGGAGCCGGGACAGGGTCAGATACGCAGTATTTT,TRBD1,.,TRBJ2-3,TRBV18